This TCR beta chain was observed in a study of response to subunit inactivated influenza vaccine. Broader study findings: The study's authors posited that every seasonal influenza vaccination enlists few new T cells.

Comment on this clonotype: Its specificity is unknown.

TCRdb itself ran the RT-PCR reads through MiXCR, one entry per CDR3 protein. Here the sample spans more than 400,000 distinct CDR3 sequences, approximately 11% being singletons. The CDR3 length is 17 residues. Germline V gene data show CDR1 as DFQATT and CDR2 as SNEGSKA (reference sequence). V lost 2 bases and J lost 2, with 19 bases in between. The sequencing here drew on PBMCs from blood, taken about 40 days after vaccination. The TCR comes from a man in his fifties who received an inactivated influenza vaccine. This sequence joins TRBV20-1 and TRBJ2-1; D is perhaps TRBD2 (5 bases). CDR3 residues: CSARSIAGPEAYNEQFF. In DNA, the CDR3 is TGCAGTGCTAGATCGATAGCTGGACCGGAGGCCTACAATGAGCAGTTCTTC.